This T cell receptor (beta chain) was sequenced in a study of cytomegalovirus exposure and HLA in healthy donors. In the case of this clone: No antigen is known for it.

CDR1 is MNHEY and CDR2 is SMNVEV in the germline V gene (reference sequence). V dropped 6 bases and J dropped 6 bases, with 14 bases sitting between them. The CDR3 length is 13 residues. The study, taken as a whole, reports: Around 160 TCR beta chains were listed as cytomegalovirus-associated.

Clones were read by immunoSEQ multiplex PCR, and TCRdb kept only the in-frame ones, dropping some. The sample consists of 200,000 to 300,000 clones, approximately 86% of them appearing once. Material: PBMCs. V and J are TRBV27 and TRBJ1-1, with D possibly being TRBD1 (6 bases). This TCR was sampled from a woman in her 30s in good health and CMV-seropositive. CDR3 protein: CASRMAQGAEAFF. Here the CDR3 DNA reads TGTGCCAGCAGAATGGCACAGGGCGCTGAAGCTTTCTTT.